This T cell receptor beta chain was observed in a study of beta chain features in type 1 diabetes. Whole-study context: Healthy donors, compared against patients, showed similar age, gender and cell yields.

The authors reverse transcribed all of the isolated RNA, so sequencing captured expressed TCRB transcripts. Clones were sequenced by immunoSEQ multiplex PCR, and TCRdb holds only the in-frame ones, with some missing. There are approximately 150,000 clones in the sample; almost 65% occur only once, and around 0.08% lies in the top ten. Study observations and caveats: The question left open here concerned HLA type influencing TCRB rearrangement. Moderate yet significant TCRB CDR3 shortening was seen in Type 1 diabetes patients in all four CD4+ subsets.

As concerns this clone: What it recognizes is unknown.

Sequenced material: naive CD4+ T cells from blood. The receptor was derived from a man aged 25 to 45 with type 1 diabetes.

This chain's CDR3 is CASTTAPGTGYEQYF. The CDR3 nucleotides are TGTGCCAGCACCACCGCCCCAGGGACAGGGTACGAGCAGTACTTC. The V call is TRBV6-5, the J call TRBJ2-7, with 9 positions matching TRBD1. The V gene end was trimmed by 7 bases and the J gene end by 4 bases; junction bases not matched to a gene: 11. The CDR3 runs to 15 residues. The V gene's germline CDR1 is MNHEY and CDR2 SVGAGI.